One TCR beta chain is described in this entry. The antigen this receptor binds is unknown. No much larger clone is present one base from it, and per-base qualities are unavailable. The V end gives up 4 bases and the J end 0 bases, leaving 11 bases in the junction not matched to a gene. From the germline V gene (reference sequence), CDR1 is SGHNT and CDR2 is YYREEE. From the cysteine up to the phenylalanine, the CDR3 has a length of 18 residues. The only DNA kept is the CDR3, 54 bases in frame from the first base. The data are from a study of OX40 agonist ivuxolimab in advanced cancers. As for the study more broadly: Ivuxolimab was an agonistic, fully human IgG2 monoclonal antibody directed against OX40 (CD134), a costimulatory receptor. Of the roughly 51 patients in dose escalation, about 20 had hepatocellular carcinoma, about 15 had melanoma, 9 had renal cell carcinoma and 9 had head and neck cancer. Three dose-escalation patients achieved partial responses, one with hepatocellular carcinoma and two with cutaneous melanoma. The point of sequencing TCRbeta in the periphery was to test whether ivuxolimab changed TCR sequence diversity and drove clonal T-cell expansion. The paper covers the monotherapy dose-escalation part of the phase I ivuxolimab trial, which included N ≈ 57 patients. Intravenous ivuxolimab was administered to patients every 2 weeks at six dose levels: 0.01, 0.1, 0.3, 1.5, 3 and 10 mg/kg. The dose-escalation cohort was about 87% male with a mean age of about 54 years, ranging from about 20 to 80. Prior anti-PD-1, anti-PD-L1 or anti-CTLA-4 therapy was permitted, and checkpoint inhibitors had been received by approximately 39% of dose-escalation patients.

Patients with autoimmune disease history or receiving systemic immunosuppression were excluded from the trial. Peripheral blood for TCR sequencing was collected from all dose cohorts at baseline, on cycle 4 day 1, and on cycle 7 day 1. The samples were taken from a phase I, first-in-human, multicenter, open-label dose-escalation trial of ivuxolimab. Adults with locally advanced or metastatic head and neck squamous cell, hepatocellular, melanoma or renal cell carcinoma were enrolled in the trial. CD4+ and CD8+ T cells were sorted separately from peripheral blood before TCR sequencing. What the work shows at the level of the full study, not this receptor alone: After ivuxolimab, more expanded clones were found on average in CD8+ T cells than in CD4+ T cells. At doses of 0.1 to 3.0 mg/kg, clonal expansion of both CD4+ and CD8+ T cells in blood was seen between baseline and week 6. Low levels of normalized T-cell clonal expansion were also seen in some nonresponding patients. The antigen specificity of the clonally expanded peripheral T cells was not determined. Partial responders in the 0.1-3.0 mg/kg groups had among the lowest normalized peripheral clonal expansion, especially among CD8+ T cells.

To sequence the TCRbeta CDR3 region, genomic DNA was isolated from the sorted cells. TCRbeta CDR3 regions were sequenced using the immunoSEQ Assay. TCRdb provides this immuneACCESS table in a form limited to in-frame rearrangements. Some clones are lacking; in checked studies, under half of them reflect an unresolved V gene, and why the rest are absent is not known. This sample has 70,000 or so clones in its table, and 80% to 90% of those were observed once. Of the sample, 0.85% to 1.3% is held by the ten largest clones. The sample consisted of CD4+ or CD8+ T cells sorted from blood, taken in a trial of the OX40 agonist ivuxolimab. This receptor was identified in an adult with an advanced solid tumor such as melanoma, head and neck, liver or kidney cancer. Recombination joined TRBV5-4 with TRBJ2-3, and 10 bases in between align with TRBD2. Here is the DNA: TGTGCCAGCAGCCGGGGGGGGCTAGCGGGGGCCAGCACAGATACGCAGTATTTT. This encodes CASSRGGLAGASTDTQYF.